The 29 T cell receptor beta chains presented below share a single source sample, sequenced in a study of monozygotic twins with inflammatory bowel disease (dated by TCRdb to between 2019 and 2020). To prepare the library, 5' RACE was applied. Data came from an Illumina HiSeq 2500. TCRdb reprocessed the reads and assigns one entry to each CDR3 protein sequence, leaving out DNA. This sample's records show roughly 150,000 distinct CDR3 sequences. The ten largest account for approximately 3% of the sample. Sequencing was carried out using blood. The receptors come from a human donor with ulcerative colitis or Crohn's disease, or a healthy co-twin of an affected twin (not recorded which).

CDR3 sequence reads: CASSLLGTSGTDTQYF. This chain links TRBV3-1 with TRBJ2-3; TCRdb's D gene call, TRBD2, goes unchecked for lack of DNA. The CDR3 consists of 16 residues. The germline V gene encodes CDR1 LGHDT and CDR2 YNNKEL (reference sequence).

The chain employs TRBV7-3 and TRBJ2-1; TCRdb proposes TRBD2, but this gene call is untestable without DNA. From germline, CDR1 is SGHTA and CDR2 FQGTGA. The CDR3 covers 16 residues. CDR3 region: CASSLRPTSGFSEQFF.

The chain uses TRBV7-8 and TRBJ2-1; there is no DNA to check the TCRdb D call of TRBD1. Germline assignment: CDR1 SGHVS and CDR2 FQNEAQ. The CDR3 is made up of 17 amino acids. The CDR3 sequence is CASSPGRAPFSYNEQFF.

This rearrangement joins TRBV10-3 to TRBJ2-3; TCRdb's assignment of TRBD1 cannot be checked, as there is no DNA. The CDR3 loop spans 16 amino acids. Germline assignment: CDR1 ENHRY and CDR2 SYGVKD. This chain's CDR3 is CAISERQGAVSDTQYF.

The chain links TRBV4-2 to TRBJ2-7; the TRBD2 assignment by TCRdb is unverifiable without DNA. The length of the CDR3 is 14 residues. CDR1 is LGHNA and CDR2 is YNFKEQ in the germline V gene. CDR3 loop: CASSPVSGRHEQYF.

The CDR3 reads CASSPTRPLDGAQGNEQFF. The chain employs TRBV18 and TRBJ2-1; with no DNA, the TCRdb D assignment of TRBD1 cannot be verified. The CDR3 consists of 19 residues. Germline values: CDR1 KGHSH, CDR2 LQKENI. Full variable domain (outside the CDR3, taken from reference TRBV18 and TRBJ2-1): NAGVMQNPRHLVRRRGQEARLRCSPMKGHSHVYWYRQLPEEGLKFMVYLQKENIIDESGMPKERFSAEFPKEGPSILRIQQVVRGDSAAYFCASSPTRPLDGAQGNEQFFGPGTRLTVL.

The chain couples TRBV30 to TRBJ1-1; with no DNA, the TCRdb D assignment of TRBD1 cannot be verified. The CDR3 totals 12 residues. Germline V gene lookup returns CDR1 GTSNPN and CDR2 SVGIG (reference sequence). This CDR3 is CAWSVRGVGAFF.

This chain links TRBV10-3 with TRBJ2-7; the TCRdb D gene call, TRBD2, has no DNA to confirm it. CDR1 ENHRY and CDR2 SYGVKD come from the germline V gene. CDR3 length equals 15 residues. The CDR3 sequence is CAISLTSGRAYEQYF.

The V and J genes are TRBV4-3 and TRBJ2-7; TCRdb's assignment of TRBD1 cannot be checked, as there is no DNA. CDR1 and CDR2 (germline): LGHNA, YSLEER. The CDR3 covers 16 residues. CDR3 region: CASSQEGNRGSYEQYF.

This chain connects TRBV25-1 to TRBJ2-7; the TCRdb call, TRBD1, lacks DNA for checking. Germline CDR1 and CDR2: MGHDK and SYGVNS. The CDR3 is 15 residues long. CDR3 amino acids: CASRAGTGTTYEQYF.

V gene TRBV6-1 combines with J gene TRBJ1-4. CDR1 and CDR2 (germline): MNHNS, SASEGT. The CDR3 is 14 residues long. CDR3 residues: CASTRSAGREKLFF.

The chain recombines TRBV15 with TRBJ2-7; TCRdb returns TRBD1, unconfirmable since there is no DNA. From germline, CDR1 is LNHNV and CDR2 YYDKDF (reference sequence). The CDR3 loop spans 14 amino acids. CDR3 region: CATSRDRRAVEQYF.

The genes are TRBV6-1 and TRBJ1-2; the TCRdb call, TRBD1, lacks DNA for checking. Germline CDR1 MNHNS, CDR2 SASEGT. This CDR3 comprises 12 residues. The CDR3 loop is CASTDSRYGYTF.

J is TRBJ1-5 and V is TRBV15; TCRdb proposes TRBD1, but this gene call is untestable without DNA. CDR1 is LNHNV and CDR2 is YYDKDF in the germline V gene (reference sequence). The CDR3 spans 15 residues. This CDR3 is CATSRGGTANQPQHF.

The chain carries TRBV5-1 and TRBJ1-1; there is no DNA to check the TCRdb D call of TRBD1. Germline V gene lookup returns CDR1 SGHRS and CDR2 YFSETQ. This CDR3 has 15 amino acids. The CDR3 is CASSLYGTKDTEAFF.

The gene calls are TRBV20-1 and TRBJ1-5; there is no DNA to check the TCRdb D call of TRBD1. CDR1 and CDR2 (germline): DFQATT, SNEGSKA (reference sequence). The CDR3 loop spans 15 amino acids. The CDR3: CSARLGPDGNQPQHF.

The rearrangement joins TRBV6-1 to TRBJ1-5; TCRdb gives TRBD1 as the D gene, but with no DNA this cannot be confirmed. There are 14 residues in the CDR3. Germline V gene data show CDR1 as MNHNS and CDR2 as SASEGT. CDR3 region: CASSPGTGDLPQHF.

The chain employs TRBV19 and TRBJ1-1; lacking DNA, the TRBD1 call made by TCRdb goes unchecked. From germline, CDR1 is LNHDA and CDR2 SQIVND (reference sequence). The CDR3 spans 14 residues. This CDR3 is CASSHPGLNTEAFF.

The genes are TRBV20-1 and TRBJ2-3; checking the TCRdb D call of TRBD2 is not possible without DNA. This CDR3 region has 12 residues. CDR1 is DFQATT and CDR2 is SNEGSKA in the germline V gene (reference sequence). The chain's CDR3 is CSHTSGLGTQYF.

The chain employs TRBV5-1 and TRBJ1-2; there is no DNA to check the TCRdb D call of TRBD1. Germline-derived CDR1 and CDR2 are SGHRS and YFSETQ. The CDR3 has 13 amino acids. The CDR3 loop reads CASRTGGVYGYTF.

The chain couples TRBV29-1 to TRBJ1-2; as DNA is missing, the TRBD1 call by TCRdb cannot be tested. There are 17 residues in the CDR3. CDR1 and CDR2 from the germline V gene are SQVTM and ANQGSEA. CDR3 residues: CSVEEGTEGGPNYGYTF.

The CDR3 sequence is CASSFRQGTLSGANVLTF. The chain employs TRBV27 and TRBJ2-6; TCRdb selects TRBD1, and the lack of DNA leaves this call unchecked. The CDR3 runs to 18 residues. Germline assignment: CDR1 MNHEY and CDR2 SMNVEV (reference sequence). Drawing the rest from reference TRBV27 and TRBJ2-6, the complete variable domain is EAQVTQNPRYLITVTGKKLTVTCSQNMNHEYMSWYRQDPGLGLRQIYYSMNVEVTDKGDVPEGYKVSRKEKRNFPLILESPSPNQTSLYFCASSFRQGTLSGANVLTFGAGSRLTVL.

The chain joins TRBV10-3 to TRBJ2-1; TCRdb outputs TRBD2, but without DNA this stays unchecked. CDR1 is ENHRY, CDR2 SYGVKD, per germline. The CDR3 is made up of 18 amino acids. The CDR3: CAISASGSPGGGYNEQFF.

The gene calls are TRBV20-1 and TRBJ1-1; TCRdb designates TRBD1, a call that cannot be tested without DNA. CDR1 and CDR2 (germline): DFQATT, SNEGSKA (reference sequence). The CDR3 extends over 13 amino acids. The CDR3 sequence: CSAWGQVNTEAFF.

J is TRBJ2-2 and V is TRBV30. CDR1 and CDR2 (germline): GTSNPN, SVGIG (reference sequence). This CDR3 has 11 amino acids. This CDR3 reads CAWSNAGELFF. The full variable domain, completed using reference TRBV30 and TRBJ2-2, is SQTIHQWPATLVQPVGSPLSLECTVEGTSNPNLYWYRQAAGRGLQLLFYSVGIGQISSEVPQNLSASRPQDRQFILSSKKLLLSDSGFYLCAWSNAGELFFGEGSRLTVL.

This chain uses TRBV6-5 with TRBJ1-5; TCRdb reports TRBD1, a call that lacks DNA to check it against. This CDR3 is 15 amino acids long. The germline V gene has CDR1 MNHEY and CDR2 SVGAGI. CDR3 loop: CASSYVTGINQPQHF.

The chain recombines TRBV14 with TRBJ1-2; the TCRdb call, TRBD1, lacks DNA for checking. The CDR3 extends over 18 amino acids. From germline, CDR1 is SGHDN and CDR2 FVKESK. The CDR3 is CASSQVPLGTGANYGYTF.

CDR3 amino acids: CASSPLVGFEQYF. The rearrangement joins TRBV7-2 to TRBJ2-7; TCRdb's D gene call, TRBD1, goes unchecked for lack of DNA. CDR3 length equals 13 residues. Looked up from germline, CDR1 is SGHTA and CDR2 is FQGNSA.

This sequence joins TRBV7-9 and TRBJ1-2. Per germline, CDR1 SEHNR and CDR2 FQNEAQ (reference sequence). The CDR3 has 13 amino acids. The CDR3 sequence is CASSLQGYYGYTF. The full variable domain, in which reference TRBV7-9 and TRBJ1-2 provide the parts outside the CDR3, is DTGVSQNPRHKITKRGQNVTFRCDPISEHNRLYWYRQTLGQGPEFLTYFQNEAQLEKSRLLSDRFSAERPKGSFSTLEIQRTEQGDSAMYLCASSLQGYYGYTFGSGTRLTVV.